This T cell receptor (beta chain) was captured by sequencing in a study of shared T cell receptors in the human thymus. Generated by immunoSEQ multiplex PCR, the TCRdb table keeps only in-frame clones and is missing some. The sample comprises about 660,000 clones, approximately 87% of which are singletons, and roughly 0.0086% rests with the top ten. Only one count was recorded for this clone. CDR3 length equals 16 residues. Trimming stripped 5 bases from V and 0 bases from J, with 17 bases between. Germline CDR1 reads MNHEY; CDR2 reads SMNVEV (reference sequence). Another study also made use of these data, one on human thymus T cells.

Sequenced: thymocytes. The clonotype was recovered from a boy less than two years old with a congenital heart defect. The rearrangement joins TRBV27 to TRBJ2-7; D gene unclear. The CDR3 bases are TGTGCCAGCAGTGAAACCCGACGGGTTAGCTCCTACGAGCAGTACTTC. Translated, it gives CASSETRRVSSYEQYF.